One and the same sample provided the 16 T cell receptor beta chains below, sequenced in a study of technical replicates of blood from a handful of donors. Some clones are missing from TCRdb's copy, which holds only in-frame ones; the method was immunoSEQ multiplex PCR. The repertoire holds tens of thousands of clones, with 95% to 97% as singletons. Sequencing input: T cells isolated from PBMCs. These receptors were collected from a human donor in good health.

The chain joins TRBV28 to TRBJ2-7; 13 nucleotides match TRBD2. After removal of 2 bases from V and 2 bases from J, the junction contained 12 bases not matched to a gene. Germline V gene lookup returns CDR1 MDHEN and CDR2 SYDVKM. This CDR3 is built from 19 residues. The CDR3 nucleotides read TGTGCCAGCAGTTTAGATTTTGGGACTAGCGGGACCCTACCCTACGAGCAGTACTTC. This sequence encodes CASSLDFGTSGTLPYEQYF.

The chain couples TRBV9 to TRBJ1-2; D not certain. This CDR3 comprises 14 residues. Germline CDR1 is SGDLS and CDR2 is YYNGEE. Trimming shortened V by 0 bases and J by 4 bases, and 10 bases separated the two germline ends. The CDR3 DNA follows: TGTGCCAGCAGCGTAGAGGAGGGAATCTATGGCTACACCTTC. Translation gives CASSVEEGIYGYTF.

The chain uses TRBV4-1 and TRBJ2-3; no clear D gene. The CDR3 spans 14 residues. Between the trimmed V and J ends, which lost 2 bases and 4 bases, there was a span of 10 bases. Germline CDR1 MGHRA, CDR2 YSYEKL. CDR3 residues: CASSQTFGADTQYF. The CDR3, as DNA: TGCGCCAGCAGCCAAACTTTCGGTGCAGATACGCAGTATTTT.

J is TRBJ2-7 and V is TRBV27; D is possibly TRBD1 (5 bases). The CDR3 loop spans 14 amino acids. The V end lost 0 bases, the J end lost 2 bases, and 8 bases lay between the germline ends. The germline gives CDR1 MNHEY, CDR2 SMNVEV (reference sequence). The CDR3 DNA follows: TGTGCCAGCAGTTTATCTGCACAGGCCTACGAGCAGTACTTC. It specifies CASSLSAQAYEQYF.

This chain joins TRBV6-5 and TRBJ2-1; 10 nucleotides align to TRBD2. The CDR3 is made up of 14 amino acids. The V gene end was trimmed by 4 bases and the J gene end by 8 bases; junction bases not matched to a gene: 5. CDR1 is MNHEY and CDR2 is SVGAGI in the germline V gene. CDR3 bases: TGTGCCAGCAGTTTGTCTAGCGGGAGCCATGAGCAGTTCTTC. As protein: CASSLSSGSHEQFF.

This sequence joins TRBV28 and TRBJ1-1, with 7 nucleotides matching TRBD1. CDR3 length: 17 residues. Germline V gene sequence: CDR1 MDHEN, CDR2 SYDVKM. V shed 4 bases and J 0 bases; nucleotides not matched to a gene: 11. The CDR3 reads CASSSLFGTALNTEAFF. CDR3 DNA: TGTGCCAGCAGTTCCTTATTTGGGACAGCATTGAACACTGAAGCTTTCTTT. The variable domain in full, with the rest retrieved from reference TRBV28 and TRBJ1-1, is DVKVTQSSRYLVKRTGEKVFLECVQDMDHENMFWYRQDPGLGLRLIYFSYDVKMKEKGDIPEGYSVSREKKERFSLILESASTNQTSMYLCASSSLFGTALNTEAFFGQGTRLTVV.

This clone occurred once. The chain has TRBV6-1 and TRBJ2-2; TRBD2 is a possible D gene (6 bases). V dropped 0 bases and J dropped 4 bases, with 9 bases sitting between them. The CDR3 totals 15 residues. Germline CDR1 reads MNHNS; CDR2 reads SASEGT. The CDR3 nucleotides are TGTGCCAGCAGTGAAGCGACTAGTCTCACCGGGGAGCTGTTTTTT. Amino acids: CASSEATSLTGELFF.

The rearrangement uses TRBV9 and TRBJ1-2; D not resolved. Germline values: CDR1 SGDLS, CDR2 YYNGEE. The CDR3 is 13 residues long. V was clipped by 0 bases and J by 1 base, with 4 bases between them. The CDR3 sequence: CASSVDNNYGYTF. DNA for the CDR3: TGTGCCAGCAGCGTAGACAATAACTATGGCTACACCTTC.

CDR3 DNA sequence: TGTGCCAGCAGGAGGACAGGGGGCTTGGAGACCCAGTACTTC. It codes for CASRRTGGLETQYF. The chain uses TRBV2 and TRBJ2-5, with 11 nucleotides matching TRBD1. CDR1 and CDR2 from the germline V gene are SNHLY and FYNNEI. The CDR3 is made up of 14 amino acids. The V and J ends lost 6 bases and 5 bases, in that order; junction bases with no gene match: 5.

V gene TRBV19 combines with J gene TRBJ1-2; the D gene is possibly TRBD1 (5 bases). CDR3 length equals 15 residues. The V end lost 0 bases, the J end lost 5 bases, and 13 bases lay between the germline ends. Germline V lookup: CDR1 LNHDA, CDR2 SQIVND (reference sequence). CDR3 nucleotides: TGTGCCAGTAGTATAGATGCGCAGGGCTTTTATGGCTACACCTTC. It encodes CASSIDAQGFYGYTF.

This chain links TRBV14 with TRBJ2-6, with TRBD2 as a possible D gene (5 bases). The CDR3 runs to 17 residues. V was pared by 4 bases and J by 0 bases, with 13 bases between. Germline V CDR1 and CDR2: SGHDN, FVKESK. CDR3 in DNA: TGTGCCAGCAGCCGTTTCGGACTCCTCTCTGGGGCCAACGTCCTGACTTTC. Amino acid sequence: CASSRFGLLSGANVLTF.

The V gene is TRBV29-1, the J gene TRBJ2-3; TRBD1 aligns across 8 bases. Looked up from germline, CDR1 is SQVTM and CDR2 is ANQGSEA. This CDR3 region has 15 residues. With V trimmed by 8 bases and J by 3 bases, 13 bases remained unmatched. CDR3 nucleotide sequence: TGCAGCACAACCAGGGGGCTCCAATTTACAGATACGCAGTATTTT. The encoded protein is CSTTRGLQFTDTQYF.

This rearrangement joins TRBV4-2 to TRBJ1-1; TRBD1 might be the D (5 bases). Germline CDR1 LGHNA, CDR2 YNFKEQ. CDR3 size: 12 residues. V was trimmed by 3 bases and J by 4 bases, leaving 6 bases between them. The CDR3 region has the DNA TGTGCCAGCAGCCACGACAGCACTGAAGCTTTCTTT. Encoded protein: CASSHDSTEAFF.

This rearrangement joins TRBV30 to TRBJ2-5; 9 bases map to TRBD2. V shed 2 bases and J 2 bases; nucleotides not matched to a gene: 24. This CDR3 has 21 residues. Per germline, CDR1 GTSNPN and CDR2 SVGIG (reference sequence). This CDR3 reads CAWSPRGTPDYLAGEQETQYF. The CDR3, as DNA: TGTGCCTGGAGTCCCCGGGGGACGCCGGACTATTTAGCGGGGGAACAAGAGACCCAGTACTTC.

In its sample, this clone was seen once. The chain combines TRBV11-2 with TRBJ2-3; 7 bases fit TRBD2. Germline CDR1 SGHAT, CDR2 FQNNGV. The CDR3 contains 12 residues. The ends lost 5 bases at V and 14 bases at J; junction bases unmatched: 10. The CDR3 loop reads CASSNDLKRGYF. CDR3 DNA sequence: TGTGCCAGCAGCAATGACTTGAAGCGGGGGTATTTT. Variable domain in full (rest from reference TRBV11-2 and TRBJ2-3): EAGVAQSPRYKIIEKRQSVAFWCNPISGHATLYWYQQILGQGPKLLIQFQNNGVVDDSQLPKDRFSAERLKGVDSTLKIQPAKLEDSAVYLCASSNDLKRGYFGPGTRLTVL.

The chain employs TRBV5-1 and TRBJ1-2; no clear D. CDR1 and CDR2 (germline): SGHRS, YFSETQ. The CDR3 consists of 14 residues. V lost 4 bases and J lost 5, with 15 bases in between. This CDR3 reads CASSLDGVSYGYTF. CDR3 coding DNA: TGCGCCAGCAGCCTGGACGGGGTTTCATATGGCTACACCTTC.